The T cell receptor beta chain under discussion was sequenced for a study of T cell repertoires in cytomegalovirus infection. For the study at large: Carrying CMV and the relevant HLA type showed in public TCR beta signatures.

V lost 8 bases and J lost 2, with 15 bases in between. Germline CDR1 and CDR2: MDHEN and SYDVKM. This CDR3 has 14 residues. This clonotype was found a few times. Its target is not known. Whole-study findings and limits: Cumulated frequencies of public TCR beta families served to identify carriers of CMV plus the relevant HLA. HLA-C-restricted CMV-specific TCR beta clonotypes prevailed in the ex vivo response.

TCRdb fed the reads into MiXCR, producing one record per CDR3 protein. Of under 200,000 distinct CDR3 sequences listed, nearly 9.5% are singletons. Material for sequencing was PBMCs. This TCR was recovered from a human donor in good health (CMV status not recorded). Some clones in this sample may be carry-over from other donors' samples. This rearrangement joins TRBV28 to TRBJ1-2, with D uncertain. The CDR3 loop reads CASAADRANYGYTF. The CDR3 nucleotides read TGTGCCAGCGCCGCAGACCGAGCGAACTATGGCTACACCTTC.